The 26 T cell receptor beta chains presented below share a single source sample, sequenced in a study of STAT5B mutations in CD4+ large granular lymphocyte leukemia. Assay used: immunoSEQ multiplex PCR; TCRdb lists only in-frame clones, some missing. Of around 50,000 clones in the sample, more than 65% are singletons; the top ten hold roughly 0.35%. The sequenced material came from CD4+ T cells from blood buffy coats. These receptors were collected from a human donor in good health.

The chain carries TRBV18 and TRBJ1-2, with 7 bases aligning to TRBD1. This CDR3 has 15 residues. Germline loops: CDR1 KGHSH, CDR2 LQKENI. Unmatched junction bases numbered 7, after V lost 4 bases and J lost 2 bases. The CDR3: CASSLGGQANYGYTF. The CDR3 DNA reads as TGTGCCAGCTCACTGGGAGGACAGGCGAACTATGGCTACACCTTC.

The chain links TRBV7-7 to TRBJ2-7; TRBD1 might be the D (5 bases). The ends were cut back, 2 bases at V and 4 bases at J, with 12 bases in the middle. Germline V CDR1 and CDR2: SSHAT, FNYEAQ (reference sequence). The CDR3 is made up of 14 amino acids. This CDR3 reads CASSLTGQSYEQYF. The CDR3 bases are TGTGCCAGCAGCTTAACCGGACAATCATACGAGCAGTACTTC.

This chain connects TRBV7-3 to TRBJ2-2, with TRBD2 matching over 11 bases. The CDR3 totals 16 residues. Per germline, CDR1 SGHTA and CDR2 FQGTGA. The V segment lost 5 bases and the J segment 6 bases; nucleotides outside the gene matches: 8. The CDR3 sequence: CASSLSSGGHSGELFF. As DNA, the CDR3 is TGTGCCAGCAGCCTGTCTAGCGGGGGGCACTCCGGGGAGCTGTTTTTT.

This sequence joins TRBV5-1 and TRBJ2-3; D is ambiguous. The length of the CDR3 is 16 residues. CDR1 SGHRS and CDR2 YFSETQ come from the germline V gene. V lost 1 base and J 0 bases, leaving 12 bases between the germline ends. The CDR3, as DNA: TGCGCCAGCAGCTTGTTTCTCCAGACTAGCACAGATACGCAGTATTTT. The encoded protein is CASSLFLQTSTDTQYF.

The rearrangement joins TRBV2 to TRBJ2-1; 9 bases agree with TRBD2. The CDR3 has 15 residues. The trim removed 2 bases at V and 9 bases at J, leaving 8 bases unmatched. Germline V CDR1 and CDR2: SNHLY, FYNNEI. Here the CDR3 DNA reads TGTGCCAGCAGTGAATCTCTAGCGGGGTCTGGTGAGCAGTTCTTC. This codes for CASSESLAGSGEQFF.

The rearrangement joins TRBV18 to TRBJ1-4; 8 nucleotides line up with TRBD1. Looked up from germline, CDR1 is KGHSH and CDR2 is LQKENI. V lost 1 base, J lost 0 bases, and 4 bases stayed unmatched. The CDR3 extends over 17 amino acids. The CDR3 protein is CASSPQQTGATNEKLFF. CDR3 DNA sequence: TGTGCCAGCTCACCACAGCAGACAGGGGCAACTAATGAAAAACTGTTTTTT.

The chain links TRBV5-1 to TRBJ1-5, with D unresolved. CDR1 and CDR2 from the germline V gene are SGHRS and YFSETQ. V lost 0 bases, J lost 6 bases, and 16 bases lay in between. The CDR3 is 16 amino acids. The CDR3 DNA reads TGCGCCAGCAGCTTGGCCGGGAGTTATCCGTCTCAGCCCCAGCATTTT. Its protein product is CASSLAGSYPSQPQHF.

The chain has TRBV19 and TRBJ2-7, with 8 nucleotides matching TRBD1. Trimming removed 6 bases from V and 2 bases from J; junction bases left unmatched: 3. The V gene's germline CDR1 is LNHDA and CDR2 SQIVND (reference sequence). The CDR3 spans 13 residues. The CDR3 nucleotides read TGTGCCAGTAGCGTGGACAGGGCCTACGAGCAGTACTTC. It encodes CASSVDRAYEQYF.

The J gene is TRBJ1-1, the V gene TRBV5-1; D is uncertain. V lost 1 base to trimming and J lost 3 bases, with 13 bases between them. CDR1 SGHRS and CDR2 YFSETQ come from the germline V gene. This CDR3 comprises 15 residues. In nucleotides, the CDR3 is TGCGCCAGCAGCTTGAATGTGATCGGGGACACTGAAGCTTTCTTT. This gives the protein CASSLNVIGDTEAFF.

Comments on this clone: The same CDR3 also results from other DNA sequences found in this sample. V is TRBV18 and J is TRBJ1-1, with D perhaps TRBD1 (6 bases). V was cut by 2 bases and J by 2 bases, with 6 bases left in between. Looked up from germline, CDR1 is KGHSH and CDR2 is LQKENI. CDR3 length: 13 amino acids. The CDR3 bases are TGTGCCAGCTCACCAGGGGGCAACACTGAAGCTTTCTTT. Translating it yields CASSPGGNTEAFF.

This clone was observed a few times. This rearrangement joins TRBV19 to TRBJ1-3; TRBD1 matches at 7 bases. The junction had 2 bases not matched to a gene; V was cut back by 3 bases and J by 0 bases. The CDR3 sequence is 15 residues long. Germline V lookup: CDR1 LNHDA, CDR2 SQIVND (reference sequence). The CDR3 loop reads CASSIGDSSGNTIYF. In DNA form, the CDR3 reads TGTGCCAGTAGTATCGGGGACAGCTCTGGAAACACCATATATTTT.

For the CDR3, the DNA is TGTGCCAGCAGTCCCTTCCCGACAGGCGACATTCAGTACTTC. Translation: CASSPFPTGDIQYF. The chain links TRBV27 to TRBJ2-4; D is perhaps TRBD1 (6 bases). The CDR3 loop spans 14 amino acids. Germline CDR1 is MNHEY and CDR2 is SMNVEV (reference sequence). V lost 5 bases and J lost 8, with 16 bases in between.

The genes are TRBV6-5 and TRBJ2-6; D is unresolved. Germline V lookup: CDR1 MNHEY, CDR2 SVGAGI. The ends were cut back, 0 bases at V and 3 bases at J, with 9 bases in the middle. The CDR3 spans 16 residues. The CDR3 spells CASSYSEGYGANVLTF. The CDR3 nucleotides read TGTGCCAGCAGTTACTCGGAAGGGTATGGGGCCAACGTCCTGACTTTC.

The rearrangement links TRBV7-2 to TRBJ2-7; TRBD1 is a possible D gene (6 bases). V was clipped by 5 bases and J by 4 bases, with 9 bases between them. CDR1 is SGHTA, CDR2 FQGNSA, per germline. The CDR3 contains 12 residues. The CDR3 here is CASSRTAYEQYF. The CDR3, as DNA: TGTGCCAGCAGCCGGACAGCTTACGAGCAGTACTTC.

V gene TRBV13 combines with J gene TRBJ2-5; possible D gene TRBD2, 7 bases. Trimming took 8 bases from V and 0 from J, leaving 13 bases between them. Germline CDR1 is PRHDT and CDR2 is FYEKMQ (reference sequence). The CDR3 has 14 residues. CDR3 nucleotides: TGTGCCAGCGAAAAGGGGGGGAACCAAGAGACCCAGTACTTC. The encoded protein is CASEKGGNQETQYF.

This clone has more than one count but fewer than ten. The chain has TRBV9 and TRBJ2-2; D might be TRBD1 (5 bases). V was pared by 10 bases and J by 2 bases, with 12 bases between. The V gene's germline CDR1 is SGDLS and CDR2 YYNGEE. This CDR3 is built from 13 residues. CDR3 sequence (DNA): TGTGCCGGACAAAGCACTAACACCGGGGAGCTGTTTTTT. This translates into CAGQSTNTGELFF.

V is TRBV9 and J is TRBJ2-3, with 8 bases aligning to TRBD2. With V trimmed by 3 bases and J by 1 base, 1 base remained unmatched. The CDR3 has 14 residues. Germline loops: CDR1 SGDLS, CDR2 YYNGEE. The chain's CDR3 is CASSATSGTDTQYF. In DNA form, the CDR3 reads TGTGCCAGCAGCGCGACTAGCGGCACAGATACGCAGTATTTT.

The rearrangement uses TRBV5-1 and TRBJ2-5; D unclear. V was shortened by 0 bases and J by 5 bases, with 8 bases between the two germline ends. The CDR3 runs 13 residues. CDR1 and CDR2 (germline): SGHRS, YFSETQ. The CDR3 loop reads CASSLEGPETQYF. CDR3 DNA: TGCGCCAGCAGCTTGGAGGGTCCGGAGACCCAGTACTTC.

The chain employs TRBV9 and TRBJ1-1; 7 nucleotides match TRBD1. The trim removed 2 bases at V and 3 bases at J, leaving 1 base unmatched. The CDR3 length is 13 residues. Germline CDR1 is SGDLS and CDR2 is YYNGEE. CDR3 nucleotide sequence: TGTGCCAGCAGCGTTAGGGGGCACACTGAAGCTTTCTTT. It translates to CASSVRGHTEAFF.

The sample holds a few counts of this clone. The chain couples TRBV29-1 to TRBJ1-2; TRBD1 matches at 10 bases. J gave up 2 bases and V 5 bases, and 11 bases lay outside the gene matches. The germline V gene has CDR1 SQVTM and CDR2 ANQGSEA. CDR3 length: 16 residues. This chain's CDR3 is CSVIPATTGGNYGYTF. In DNA, the CDR3 is TGCAGCGTTATACCCGCAACGACAGGGGGCAACTATGGCTACACCTTC.

V and J are TRBV11-3 and TRBJ2-5; TRBD2 agrees at 8 bases. The length of the CDR3 is 14 residues. The germline V gene encodes CDR1 SGHNT and CDR2 YENEEA. J gave up 4 bases and V 6 bases, and 7 bases lay outside the gene matches. CDR3 residues: CASRPSGRGETQYF. The CDR3 bases are TGTGCCAGCAGACCAAGCGGGAGAGGAGAGACCCAGTACTTC.

The chain has TRBV5-1 and TRBJ2-3; 14 nucleotides match TRBD2. V gave up 4 bases and J gave up 6 bases; unmatched junction bases: 7. The CDR3 totals 16 residues. Per the germline V gene, CDR1 is SGHRS and CDR2 is YFSETQ. CDR3 residues: CASSVRLAGGPDTQYF. The CDR3 bases are TGCGCCAGCAGCGTTCGACTAGCGGGAGGGCCGGATACGCAGTATTTT. The full variable domain, completed using reference TRBV5-1 and TRBJ2-3, is KAGVTQTPRYLIKTRGQQVTLSCSPISGHRSVSWYQQTPGQGLQFLFEYFSETQRNKGNFPGRFSGRQFSNSRSEMNVSTLELGDSALYLCASSVRLAGGPDTQYFGPGTRLTVL.

V gene TRBV10-3 combines with J gene TRBJ1-1; maybe TRBD1 (5 bases). The germline CDR1 and CDR2 sequences are ENHRY and SYGVKD. This CDR3 is 13 amino acids long. Trimming stripped 4 bases from V and 0 bases from J, with 6 bases between. The CDR3 protein is CAISGGVNTEAFF. DNA of the CDR3: TGTGCCATCAGTGGGGGGGTGAACACTGAAGCTTTCTTT.

This chain uses TRBV7-6 with TRBJ2-3, with D maybe TRBD1 (6 bases). CDR1 is SGHVS, CDR2 FNYEAQ, per germline. V was pared by 4 bases and J by 5 bases, with 7 bases between. This CDR3 comprises 12 residues. CDR3 sequence (DNA): TGTGCCAGCAGCTACAGGGAAGATACGCAGTATTTT. Protein product: CASSYREDTQYF.

J is TRBJ2-7 and V is TRBV27; 7 positions match TRBD1. The germline gives CDR1 MNHEY, CDR2 SMNVEV (reference sequence). V lost 4 bases to trimming and J lost 3 bases; unmatched junction nucleotides: 6. The CDR3 is 14 residues long. CDR3 sequence reads: CASSYRDSDYEQYF. In DNA, the CDR3 is TGTGCCAGCAGTTACCGGGACAGTGACTACGAGCAGTACTTC.

The CDR3 sequence is CAWRGQRNTEAFF. The CDR3, as DNA: TGTGCCTGGAGGGGACAGAGGAACACTGAAGCTTTCTTT. The genes are TRBV30 and TRBJ1-1; TRBD1 aligns across 7 bases. This CDR3 spans 13 amino acids. CDR1 is GTSNPN and CDR2 is SVGIG in the germline V gene (reference sequence). V gave up 3 bases and J gave up 1 base; unmatched junction bases: 2.